The TCR beta chain under discussion was sequenced for a study of blood T cell repertoires in COVID-19. Study information: Cohort 3 recovery required two negative PCRs, clearance, or symptom resolution.

The study drew participants aged about 18 to 89 years from roughly 25 US areas. Participant reports of clinical history set cohort assignment. Assay: immunoSEQ multiplex PCR; the TCRdb copy retains only in-frame clones and omits some. Of around 190,000 clones listed, 70% to 90% are singletons. This CDR3 region has 15 residues. Losses at the gene ends were 6 bases for V and 0 bases for J; bases not matched to a gene: 6. Germline V lookup: CDR1 SNHLY, CDR2 FYNNEI. Sequenced input: PBMCs or T cells enriched from blood (not recorded which). The receptor comes from a woman aged 35 to 49 in a cohort exposed to, infected with or recovered from COVID-19 (not recorded which). The genes are TRBV2 and TRBJ2-3; 7 bases match TRBD1. CDR3 residues: CASSDGQVSTDTQYF. The DNA for the CDR3 is TGTGCCAGCAGCGACGGACAGGTTAGCACAGATACGCAGTATTTT. Variable domain in full (rest from reference TRBV2 and TRBJ2-3): EPEVTQTPSHQVTQMGQEVILRCVPISNHLYFYWYRQILGQKVEFLVSFYNNEISEKSEIFDDQFSVERPDGSNFTLKIRSTKLEDSAMYFCASSDGQVSTDTQYFGPGTRLTVL.